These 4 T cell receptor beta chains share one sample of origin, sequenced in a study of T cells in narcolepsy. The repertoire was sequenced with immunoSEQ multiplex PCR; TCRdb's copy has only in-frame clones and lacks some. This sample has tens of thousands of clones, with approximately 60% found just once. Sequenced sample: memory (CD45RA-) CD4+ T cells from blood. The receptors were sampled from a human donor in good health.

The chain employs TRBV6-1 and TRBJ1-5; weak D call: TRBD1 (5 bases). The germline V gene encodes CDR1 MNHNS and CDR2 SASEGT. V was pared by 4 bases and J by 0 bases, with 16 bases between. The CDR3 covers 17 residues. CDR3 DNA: TGTGCCAGCAGTGGCACTCCGGGACTCAGTAGCAATCAGCCCCAGCATTTT. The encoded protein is CASSGTPGLSSNQPQHF.

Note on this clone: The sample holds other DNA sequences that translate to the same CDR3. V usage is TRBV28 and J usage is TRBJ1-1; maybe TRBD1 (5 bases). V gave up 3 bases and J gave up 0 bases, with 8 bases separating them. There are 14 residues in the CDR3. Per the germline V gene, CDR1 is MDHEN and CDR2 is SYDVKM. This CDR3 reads CASSLGGVNTEAFF. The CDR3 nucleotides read TGTGCCAGCAGTTTGGGGGGGGTGAACACTGAAGCTTTCTTT.

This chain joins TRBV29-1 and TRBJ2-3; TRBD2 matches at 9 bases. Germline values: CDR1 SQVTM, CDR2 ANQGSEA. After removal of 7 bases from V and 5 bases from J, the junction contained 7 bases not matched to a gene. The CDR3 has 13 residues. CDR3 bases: TGCAGCGCTGTTAGCGGGAGTCAAGATACGCAGTATTTT. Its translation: CSAVSGSQDTQYF.

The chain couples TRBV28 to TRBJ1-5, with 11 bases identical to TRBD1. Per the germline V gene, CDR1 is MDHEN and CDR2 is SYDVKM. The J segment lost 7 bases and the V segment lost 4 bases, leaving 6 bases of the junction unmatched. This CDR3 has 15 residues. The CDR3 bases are TGTGCCAGCAGTTCCCCGGGACAGGGGGACCAGCCCCAGCATTTT. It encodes CASSSPGQGDQPQHF. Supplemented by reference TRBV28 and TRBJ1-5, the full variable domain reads DVKVTQSSRYLVKRTGEKVFLECVQDMDHENMFWYRQDPGLGLRLIYFSYDVKMKEKGDIPEGYSVSREKKERFSLILESASTNQTSMYLCASSSPGQGDQPQHFGDGTRLSIL.